These 8 T cell receptor beta chains originate from one sample sequenced in a study of T cell responses to AZD1222 COVID-19 vaccine. Produced via immunoSEQ multiplex PCR; TCRdb's table is partial and in-frame only. The repertoire includes 90,000 to 120,000 clones, around 92% of them detected once, and more than 8% sits in the top ten. This material consisted of peripheral blood, taken 28 days after the second AZD1222 dose. The receptors were sampled from an adult who received the AZD1222 COVID-19 vaccine.

The chain links TRBV3-1 (or the pseudogene TRBV3-2) to TRBJ1-4; D call uncertain. Trimming left V 0 bases short and J 4 bases short, with 9 bases between. Germline V gene data show CDR1 as LGHDT and CDR2 as YNNKEL (reference sequence). The CDR3 loop spans 15 amino acids. CDR3 sequence: CASSQDSGSNEKLFF. For the CDR3, the DNA is TGTGCCAGCAGCCAAGATAGCGGCAGTAATGAAAAACTGTTTTTT.

The gene calls are TRBV6-6 and TRBJ2-7, with D unresolved. Germline CDR1 and CDR2: MNHNY and SVGAGI (reference sequence). V lost 11 bases and J 2 bases, leaving 16 bases between the germline ends. The CDR3 contains 13 residues. The CDR3 DNA sequence: TGTGCCTCCTTAAATCCCAGAGCCTACGAGCAGTACTTC. As protein: CASLNPRAYEQYF.

This clone was seen only once. This chain uses TRBV5-1 with TRBJ2-7; TRBD1 agrees at 7 bases. J was trimmed by 3 bases and V by 2 bases; bases with no gene match: 8. The germline V gene has CDR1 SGHRS and CDR2 YFSETQ. There are 15 residues in the CDR3. CDR3 loop: CASSFNTGQIYEQYF. DNA of the CDR3: TGCGCCAGCAGCTTTAATACGGGACAGATCTACGAGCAGTACTTC.

This clone was seen only a few times. The rearrangement joins TRBV5-4 to TRBJ2-7, with D perhaps matching TRBD1 (6 bases). Germline V gene sequence: CDR1 SGHNT, CDR2 YYREEE (reference sequence). CDR3 length equals 15 residues. Between the trimmed V and J ends, which lost 3 bases and 0 bases, there was a span of 13 bases. In DNA, the CDR3 is TGTGCCAGCAGCTCTCGAGGGGGTAACTCCTACGAGCAGTACTTC. Translated, it gives CASSSRGGNSYEQYF.

The chain carries TRBV7-8 and TRBJ2-2, with a possible D match to TRBD2 (5 bases). This CDR3 has 13 residues. Germline CDR1 reads SGHVS; CDR2 reads FQNEAQ. V was cut by 3 bases and J by 9 bases, with 11 bases left in between. The CDR3 sequence is CASSLGGLRELFF. In nucleotides, the CDR3 is TGTGCCAGCAGCTTGGGCGGGCTGAGGGAGCTGTTTTTT.

The chain couples TRBV30 to TRBJ1-6; D is ambiguous. Germline-derived CDR1 and CDR2 are GTSNPN and SVGIG (reference sequence). The CDR3 runs to 12 residues. Trimming pared 2 bases from V and 5 bases from J, leaving 4 bases between. This chain's CDR3 is CAWSPDNSPLHF. The DNA of the CDR3 is TGTGCCTGGAGTCCGGATAATTCACCCCTCCACTTT. Using reference TRBV30 and TRBJ1-6 for the parts outside the CDR3, the full variable domain is SQTIHQWPATLVQPVGSPLSLECTVEGTSNPNLYWYRQAAGRGLQLLFYSVGIGQISSEVPQNLSASRPQDRQFILSSKKLLLSDSGFYLCAWSPDNSPLHFGNGTRLTVT.

J is TRBJ1-4 and V is TRBV3-1 (or the pseudogene TRBV3-2); D gene uncertain. The CDR3 has 15 residues. Germline V gene lookup returns CDR1 LGHDT and CDR2 YNNKEL (reference sequence). Between the trimmed V and J ends, which lost 1 base and 8 bases, there was a span of 14 bases. CDR3 region: CASSQGFGAGEKLFF. CDR3 nucleotide sequence: TGTGCCAGCAGCCAAGGGTTCGGTGCGGGGGAAAAACTGTTTTTT.

The V call is TRBV28, the J call TRBJ1-5; no clear D. Between the trimmed V and J ends, which lost 6 bases and 7 bases, there was a span of 16 bases. The CDR3 covers 14 residues. The germline CDR1 and CDR2 sequences are MDHEN and SYDVKM. The CDR3 sequence is CASRGAPEHQPQHF. Here the CDR3 DNA reads TGTGCCAGCAGAGGCGCCCCGGAGCACCAGCCCCAGCATTTT.